This is a list of T cell receptor beta chains from one sample in a study of shared clonotypes between healthy human individuals. The protocol was immunoSEQ multiplex PCR, while the TCRdb copy is restricted to in-frame clones and leaves out a portion. Of around 1.1 million clones in the sample, roughly 77% were seen once. Specimen: memory CD4+ T cells from PBMCs. The receptors originated from a man younger than 35 in good health. Some clones in this sample may be carry-over from other donors' samples. Each CDR3 is given with its conserved first and last residue. Each record gives: D gene, clone size, V gene, J gene, CDR3 protein, CDR3 DNA. The D gene is left open where the match is weak. Clone size, where shown, is once, few, many, or a class for clones that have expanded.

d_gene: TRBD1
abundance: NA
v_gene: TRBV5-1
j_gene: TRBJ2-7
CDR3aa: CASSPGTGGPSSYEQYF
CDR3nt: TGCGCCAGCAGCCCCGGGACAGGGGGCCCGAGCTCCTACGAGCAGTACTTC

d_gene: TRBD1
abundance: NA
v_gene: TRBV7-3
j_gene: TRBJ1-2
CDR3aa: CASSLTGDGYTF
CDR3nt: TGTGCCAGCAGTCTCACAGGGGACGGCTACACCTTC

d_gene: NA
abundance: NA
v_gene: TRBV5-4
j_gene: TRBJ2-2
CDR3aa: CASSLGGFRGTGELFF
CDR3nt: TGTGCCAGCAGCTTAGGAGGGTTCAGAGGTACCGGGGAGCTGTTTTTT

d_gene: NA
abundance: NA
v_gene: TRBV6-1
j_gene: TRBJ1-1
CDR3aa: CASSGQVSTEAFF
CDR3nt: TGTGCCAGCAGTGGCCAGGTGAGCACTGAGGCTTTCTTT

d_gene: NA
abundance: NA
v_gene: TRBV7-2
j_gene: TRBJ1-3
CDR3aa: CASSLLGAGNTIYF
CDR3nt: TGTGCCAGCAGCTTACTAGGGGCCGGAAACACCATATATTTT

d_gene: NA
abundance: NA
v_gene: TRBV18
j_gene: TRBJ2-1
CDR3aa: CASSPQPQQGGFSEQFF
CDR3nt: TGTGCCAGCTCACCGCAACCACAGCAGGGGGGTTTTTCTGAGCAGTTCTTC

d_gene: TRBD1
abundance: NA
v_gene: TRBV11-2
j_gene: TRBJ1-3
CDR3aa: CASSGNRQGIGNTIYF
CDR3nt: TGTGCCAGCAGCGGAAATAGACAGGGAATTGGAAACACCATATATTTT

d_gene: NA
abundance: NA
v_gene: TRBV5-1
j_gene: TRBJ1-1
CDR3aa: CASSTSVNTEAFF
CDR3nt: TGCGCCAGCAGCACCTCAGTGAACACTGAAGCTTTCTTT

d_gene: TRBD1
abundance: NA
v_gene: TRBV28
j_gene: TRBJ2-1
CDR3aa: CASQGAIGSIRQFF
CDR3nt: TGTGCCAGTCAGGGGGCTATTGGCTCCATACGGCAGTTCTTC

d_gene: TRBD1
abundance: NA
v_gene: TRBV9
j_gene: TRBJ2-2
CDR3aa: CASSPPAGQGATGELFF
CDR3nt: TGTGCCAGCAGCCCACCTGCGGGACAGGGGGCTACCGGGGAGCTGTTTTTT

d_gene: NA
abundance: NA
v_gene: TRBV30
j_gene: TRBJ2-1
CDR3aa: CAWTRSPYNEQFF
CDR3nt: TGTGCCTGGACCCGAAGCCCCTACAATGAGCAGTTCTTC

d_gene: TRBD1
abundance: NA
v_gene: TRBV19
j_gene: TRBJ1-1
CDR3aa: CASSARGTGLLKAFF
CDR3nt: TGTGCCAGTAGTGCCCGTGGGACAGGGCTACTGAAAGCTTTCTTT

d_gene: NA
abundance: NA
v_gene: TRBV11-2
j_gene: TRBJ1-1
CDR3aa: CASSSAPGRGIEAFF
CDR3nt: TGTGCCAGCAGCTCCGCCCCCGGGAGGGGGATTGAAGCTTTCTTT

d_gene: TRBD2
abundance: NA
v_gene: TRBV2
j_gene: TRBJ2-3
CDR3aa: CASTSSGIWDTQYF
CDR3nt: TGTGCCAGCACATCTAGCGGGATCTGGGATACGCAGTATTTT

d_gene: NA
abundance: few
v_gene: TRBV19
j_gene: TRBJ1-5
CDR3aa: CASSRGSQPQHF
CDR3nt: TGTGCCAGTAGCAGGGGAAGTCAGCCCCAGCATTTT

d_gene: TRBD1
abundance: NA
v_gene: TRBV27
j_gene: TRBJ1-5
CDR3aa: CASSRTGGSQPQHF
CDR3nt: TGTGCCAGCAGCCGGACAGGGGGCAGTCAGCCCCAGCATTTT

d_gene: NA
abundance: NA
v_gene: TRBV27
j_gene: TRBJ2-2
CDR3aa: CASGRSGGYNTGELFF
CDR3nt: TGTGCCAGCGGAAGGTCCGGTGGGTACAACACCGGGGAGCTGTTTTTT

d_gene: TRBD2
abundance: NA
v_gene: TRBV7-3
j_gene: TRBJ2-7
CDR3aa: CASSLTGEGAGYEQYF
CDR3nt: TGTGCCAGCAGCTTAACGGGCGAGGGAGCGGGGTACGAGCAGTACTTC

d_gene: NA
abundance: NA
v_gene: TRBV28
j_gene: TRBJ1-5
CDR3aa: CASSGPFEPQHF
CDR3nt: TGTGCCAGCAGTGGGCCTTTTGAGCCCCAGCATTTT

d_gene: NA
abundance: NA
v_gene: TRBV28
j_gene: TRBJ2-5
CDR3aa: CASSLFAGPKTQYF
CDR3nt: TGTGCCAGCAGTTTATTCGCCGGACCCAAGACCCAGTACTTC

d_gene: NA
abundance: NA
v_gene: TRBV6-4
j_gene: TRBJ1-3
CDR3aa: CASSVLTAPGATIYF
CDR3nt: TGTGCCAGCAGTGTCTTGACGGCCCCGGGTGCTACCATATATTTT

d_gene: NA
abundance: NA
v_gene: TRBV20-1
j_gene: TRBJ1-5
CDR3aa: CSADNNQPQHF
CDR3nt: TGCAGTGCTGATAATAATCAGCCCCAGCATTTT

d_gene: TRBD1
abundance: NA
v_gene: TRBV7-7
j_gene: TRBJ1-4
CDR3aa: CASSTKTGQGEKLFF
CDR3nt: TGTGCCAGCAGCACGAAGACAGGGCAGGGAGAAAAACTGTTTTTT

d_gene: NA
abundance: NA
v_gene: TRBV9
j_gene: TRBJ2-1
CDR3aa: CASSVDSGWGDEQFF
CDR3nt: TGTGCCAGCAGCGTAGACTCGGGATGGGGGGATGAGCAGTTCTTC

d_gene: NA
abundance: NA
v_gene: TRBV5-1
j_gene: TRBJ1-1
CDR3aa: CASLGKTALSEAFF
CDR3nt: TGCGCCAGCTTAGGGAAGACAGCTCTCTCTGAAGCTTTCTTT

d_gene: TRBD1
abundance: NA
v_gene: TRBV10-3
j_gene: TRBJ1-2
CDR3aa: CAIRRTGDSGYTF
CDR3nt: TGTGCCATCAGGAGGACAGGGGATAGTGGCTACACCTTC

d_gene: TRBD1
abundance: NA
v_gene: TRBV18
j_gene: TRBJ2-1
CDR3aa: CASSPLQGERYNEQFF
CDR3nt: TGTGCCAGCTCACCTCTTCAGGGGGAAAGGTACAATGAGCAGTTCTTC

d_gene: NA
abundance: NA
v_gene: TRBV13
j_gene: TRBJ2-1
CDR3aa: CASSRVVGENNEQFF
CDR3nt: TGTGCCAGCAGCAGGGTGGTCGGTGAAAACAATGAGCAGTTCTTC

d_gene: TRBD2
abundance: few
v_gene: TRBV4-2
j_gene: TRBJ2-7
CDR3aa: CASSPLGSGNGQYF
CDR3nt: TGTGCCAGCAGCCCGCTAGGGAGCGGGAACGGGCAGTACTTC

d_gene: NA
abundance: NA
v_gene: TRBV27
j_gene: TRBJ2-5
CDR3aa: CASSLSGETQYF
CDR3nt: TGTGCCAGCAGTTTAAGCGGGGAGACCCAGTACTTC

d_gene: NA
abundance: NA
v_gene: TRBV5-1
j_gene: TRBJ2-7
CDR3aa: CASSLALGATSYEQYF
CDR3nt: TGCGCCAGCAGCTTGGCCCTAGGGGCGACATCCTACGAGCAGTACTTC

d_gene: TRBD1
abundance: NA
v_gene: TRBV6-5
j_gene: TRBJ1-3
CDR3aa: CASSYSDRGRGNTIYF
CDR3nt: TGTGCCAGCAGTTACTCAGACAGGGGGCGAGGAAACACCATATATTTT

d_gene: TRBD2
abundance: NA
v_gene: TRBV6-5
j_gene: TRBJ2-1
CDR3aa: CASSPGTSRYNEQFF
CDR3nt: TGTGCCAGCAGTCCCGGGACTAGCCGCTACAATGAGCAGTTCTTC

d_gene: NA
abundance: few
v_gene: TRBV19
j_gene: TRBJ2-7
CDR3aa: CASREAHPSYEQYF
CDR3nt: TGTGCCAGCCGGGAAGCGCACCCCTCCTACGAGCAGTACTTC

d_gene: TRBD2
abundance: NA
v_gene: TRBV11-2
j_gene: TRBJ2-2
CDR3aa: CASSLRSSGSGSTGELFF
CDR3nt: TGTGCCAGCAGCTTACGATCAAGCGGGAGCGGAAGCACCGGGGAGCTGTTTTTT

d_gene: NA
abundance: NA
v_gene: TRBV7-9
j_gene: TRBJ2-5
CDR3aa: CASSLLAPTQETQYF
CDR3nt: TGTGCCAGCAGCTTACTAGCGCCCACCCAAGAGACCCAGTACTTC

d_gene: TRBD1
abundance: NA
v_gene: TRBV27
j_gene: TRBJ1-5
CDR3aa: CASSLGQGNQPQHF
CDR3nt: TGTGCCAGCAGCCTCGGACAGGGCAATCAGCCCCAGCATTTT

d_gene: NA
abundance: NA
v_gene: TRBV27
j_gene: TRBJ2-7
CDR3aa: CASSYRGLQGYEQYF
CDR3nt: TGTGCCAGCAGTTATCGGGGCTTACAGGGCTACGAGCAGTACTTC

d_gene: NA
abundance: once
v_gene: TRBV5-4
j_gene: TRBJ2-1
CDR3aa: CASSLSLDRSYNEQFF
CDR3nt: TGTGCCAGCAGCTTATCACTAGACCGCTCCTACAATGAGCAGTTCTTC

d_gene: TRBD1
abundance: NA
v_gene: TRBV11-1
j_gene: TRBJ1-2
CDR3aa: CASSPARTGGLRGYTF
CDR3nt: TGTGCCAGCAGCCCAGCAAGGACAGGGGGCCTGAGAGGCTACACCTTC

d_gene: TRBD1
abundance: NA
v_gene: TRBV6-6
j_gene: TRBJ1-4
CDR3aa: CASSPGQGAEKLFF
CDR3nt: TGTGCCAGCAGTCCCGGACAGGGGGCGGAAAAACTGTTTTTT

d_gene: NA
abundance: few
v_gene: TRBV27
j_gene: TRBJ2-3
CDR3aa: CASSAEHGLDTQYF
CDR3nt: TGTGCCAGCAGTGCCGAGCATGGGCTAGATACGCAGTATTTT

d_gene: NA
abundance: NA
v_gene: TRBV5-1
j_gene: TRBJ2-4
CDR3aa: CASSSGDRLQNIQYF
CDR3nt: TGCGCCAGCAGCTCAGGGGACCGACTCCAAAACATTCAGTACTTC

d_gene: NA
abundance: NA
v_gene: TRBV27
j_gene: TRBJ1-1
CDR3aa: CASRDDSYTEAFF
CDR3nt: TGTGCCAGCAGGGACGACAGTTACACTGAAGCTTTCTTT